This T cell receptor (beta chain) came from a study of OX40 agonist ivuxolimab in advanced cancers. Sequencing was performed with immunoSEQ multiplex PCR; in TCRdb, only in-frame clones are kept and a portion is missing. The sample has about 55,000 clones; 75% to 90% are singletons. As for this clone: Its matching antigen is unknown.

The germline gives CDR1 SNHLY, CDR2 FYNNEI. The CDR3 sequence is 13 residues long. V lost 7 bases and J lost 5, with 14 bases in between. Whole-study findings and limits: More expanded clones were seen, on average, in CD8+ T cells than in CD4+.

The input for sequencing was CD4+ or CD8+ T cells sorted from blood, taken in a trial of the OX40 agonist ivuxolimab. The origin of this receptor is an adult with an advanced solid tumor such as melanoma, head and neck, liver or kidney cancer. V usage is TRBV2 and J usage is TRBJ2-5; no reliable D call. CDR3 loop: CASNFFVGETQYF. CDR3 nucleotides: TGTGCCAGCAACTTTTTCGTGGGGGAGACCCAGTACTTC.